The rows below give T cell receptor beta chains drawn from one sample of a study of radiation and T cells in renal cell carcinoma. Sequencing used immunoSEQ multiplex PCR; TCRdb keeps in-frame clones, though not all of them. The repertoire holds around 140,000 clones, 83% seen once, with around 21% in the top ten. Sequencing was performed on blood, taken from a patient whose treatment included radiotherapy and nephrectomy. These TCRs come from a woman aged 45-65 years with renal cell carcinoma. Both conserved end residues are trimmed from each CDR3. Clone size, where shown, is once, few, many, or a class for clones that have expanded.

NA	TRBV10-1	TRBJ1-6	ASSFATENSPLH
NA	TRBV5-6	TRBJ2-3	ASSNPMGADTQY
once	TRBV6-1	TRBJ2-7	ASSESFGASEQY
NA	TRBV5-4	TRBJ2-1	ASRDGQGGLDNEQF
NA	TRBV5-1	TRBJ2-1	ASSLEPSGSTYNEQF
NA	TRBV9	TRBJ1-2	ASSVVPGNLYGYT
NA	TRBV29-1	TRBJ2-1	SVELGRGYNEQF
NA	TRBV28	TRBJ1-5	ASSPSGGSGNQPQH
NA	TRBV5-6	TRBJ2-1	ASSLGLADNEQF
NA	TRBV12-5	TRBJ2-7	ASGSGTGVFEQY
NA	TRBV6-5	TRBJ2-5	ASSYEETQY